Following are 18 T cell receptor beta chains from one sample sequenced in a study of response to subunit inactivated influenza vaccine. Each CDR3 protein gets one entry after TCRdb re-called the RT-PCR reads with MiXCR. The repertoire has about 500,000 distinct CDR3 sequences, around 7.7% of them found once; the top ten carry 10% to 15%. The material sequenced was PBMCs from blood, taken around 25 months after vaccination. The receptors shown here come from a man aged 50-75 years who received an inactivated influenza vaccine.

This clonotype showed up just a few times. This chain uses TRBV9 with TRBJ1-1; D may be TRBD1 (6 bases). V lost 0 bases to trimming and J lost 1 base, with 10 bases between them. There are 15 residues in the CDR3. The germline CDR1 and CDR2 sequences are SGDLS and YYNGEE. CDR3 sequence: CASSVDMTGNTEAFF. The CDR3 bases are TGTGCCAGCAGCGTAGATATGACAGGGAACACTGAAGCTTTCTTT.

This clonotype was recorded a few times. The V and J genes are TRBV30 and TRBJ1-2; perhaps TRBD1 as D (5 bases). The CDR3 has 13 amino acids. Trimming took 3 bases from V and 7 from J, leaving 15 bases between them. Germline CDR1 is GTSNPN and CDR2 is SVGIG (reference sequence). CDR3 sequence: CAWRSVGGSGYTF. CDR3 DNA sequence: TGTGCCTGGAGATCCGTCGGGGGGAGTGGCTACACCTTC.

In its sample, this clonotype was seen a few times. The DNA of the CDR3 is TGTGCCAGCAGCCAAGGGGGGGGGGCCGCAGATACGCAGTATTTT. This sequence encodes CASSQGGGAADTQYF. The chain joins TRBV3-1 to TRBJ2-3; a possible D gene is TRBD2 (7 bases). The CDR3 consists of 15 residues. Per germline, CDR1 LGHDT and CDR2 YNNKEL (reference sequence). The V end lost 1 base, the J end lost 4 bases, and 12 bases lay between the germline ends.

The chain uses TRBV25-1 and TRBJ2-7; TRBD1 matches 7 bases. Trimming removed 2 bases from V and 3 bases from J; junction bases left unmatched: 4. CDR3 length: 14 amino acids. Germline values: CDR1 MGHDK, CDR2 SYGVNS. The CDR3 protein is CASSELTGVYEQYF. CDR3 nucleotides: TGTGCCAGCAGTGAACTAACAGGGGTCTACGAGCAGTACTTC.

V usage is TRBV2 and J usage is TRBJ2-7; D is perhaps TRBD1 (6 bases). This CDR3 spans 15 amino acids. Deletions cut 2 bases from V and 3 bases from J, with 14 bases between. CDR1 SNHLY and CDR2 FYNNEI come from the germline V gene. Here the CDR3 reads CASSETGQTYYEQYF. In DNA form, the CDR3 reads TGTGCCAGCAGTGAAACCGGACAGACGTACTACGAGCAGTACTTC.

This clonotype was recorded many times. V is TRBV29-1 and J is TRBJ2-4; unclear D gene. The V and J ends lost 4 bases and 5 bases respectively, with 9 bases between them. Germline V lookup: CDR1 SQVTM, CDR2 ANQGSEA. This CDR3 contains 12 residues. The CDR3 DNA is TGCAGCGTTGCTGTTGGGGAAAACATTCAGTACTTC. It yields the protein CSVAVGENIQYF.

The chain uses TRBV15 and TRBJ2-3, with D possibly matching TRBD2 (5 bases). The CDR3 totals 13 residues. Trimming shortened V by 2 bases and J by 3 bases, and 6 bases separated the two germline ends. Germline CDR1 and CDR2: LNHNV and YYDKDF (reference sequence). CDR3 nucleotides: TGTGCCACCAGCAGACGCGGGACAGATACGCAGTATTTT. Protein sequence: CATSRRGTDTQYF.

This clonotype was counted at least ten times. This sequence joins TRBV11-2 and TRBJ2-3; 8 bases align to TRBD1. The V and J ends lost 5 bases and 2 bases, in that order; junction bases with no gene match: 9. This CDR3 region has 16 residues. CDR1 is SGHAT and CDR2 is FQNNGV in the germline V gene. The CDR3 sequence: CASSPQGARFTDTQYF. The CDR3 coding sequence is TGTGCCAGCAGCCCCCAGGGGGCTAGATTCACAGATACGCAGTATTTT.

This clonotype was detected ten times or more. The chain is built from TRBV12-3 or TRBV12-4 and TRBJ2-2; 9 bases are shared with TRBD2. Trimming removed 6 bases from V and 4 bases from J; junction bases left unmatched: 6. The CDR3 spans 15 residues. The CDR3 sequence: CASSSSGGFTGELFF. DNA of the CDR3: TGTGCCAGCAGCTCAAGCGGGGGGTTCACCGGGGAGCTGTTTTTT.

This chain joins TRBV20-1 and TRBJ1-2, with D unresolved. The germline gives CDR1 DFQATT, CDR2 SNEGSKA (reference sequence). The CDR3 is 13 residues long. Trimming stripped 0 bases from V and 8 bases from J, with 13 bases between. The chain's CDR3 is CSAREGSSAGYTF. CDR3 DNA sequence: TGCAGTGCTAGAGAGGGGTCGAGTGCCGGCTACACCTTC.

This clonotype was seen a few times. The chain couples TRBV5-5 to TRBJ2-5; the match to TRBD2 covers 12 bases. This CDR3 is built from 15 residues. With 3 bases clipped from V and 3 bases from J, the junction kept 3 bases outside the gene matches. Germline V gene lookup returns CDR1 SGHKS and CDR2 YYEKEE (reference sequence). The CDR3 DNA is TGTGCCAGCAGCTCTAGGACTAGCGGGGAAGAGACCCAGTACTTC. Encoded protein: CASSSRTSGEETQYF. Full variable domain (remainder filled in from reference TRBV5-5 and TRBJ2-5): DAGVTQSPTHLIKTRGQQVTLRCSPISGHKSVSWYQQVLGQGPQFIFQYYEKEERGRGNFPDRFSARQFPNYSSELNVNALLLGDSALYLCASSSRTSGEETQYFGPGTRLLVL.

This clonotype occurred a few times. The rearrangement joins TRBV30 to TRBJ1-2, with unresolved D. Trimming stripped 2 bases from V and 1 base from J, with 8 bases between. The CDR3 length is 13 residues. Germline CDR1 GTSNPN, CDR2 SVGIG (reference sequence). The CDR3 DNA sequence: TGTGCCTGGAGTAAAAAGGATAACTATGGCTACACCTTC. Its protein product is CAWSKKDNYGYTF.

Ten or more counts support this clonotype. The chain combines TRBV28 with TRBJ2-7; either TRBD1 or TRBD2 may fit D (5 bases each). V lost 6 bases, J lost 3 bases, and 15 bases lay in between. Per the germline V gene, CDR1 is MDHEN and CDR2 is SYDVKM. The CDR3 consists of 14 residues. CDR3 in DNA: TGTGCCAGCAGAACACTCGGGGCCGGCTACGAGCAGTACTTC. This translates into CASRTLGAGYEQYF.

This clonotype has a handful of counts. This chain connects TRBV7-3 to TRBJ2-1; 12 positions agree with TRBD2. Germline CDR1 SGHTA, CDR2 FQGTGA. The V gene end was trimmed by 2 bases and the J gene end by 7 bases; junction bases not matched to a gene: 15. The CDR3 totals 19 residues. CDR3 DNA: TGTGCCAGCAGCTTATCCGCTACAATCCTAGCGGGAGGGCCAAATGAGCAGTTCTTC. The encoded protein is CASSLSATILAGGPNEQFF.

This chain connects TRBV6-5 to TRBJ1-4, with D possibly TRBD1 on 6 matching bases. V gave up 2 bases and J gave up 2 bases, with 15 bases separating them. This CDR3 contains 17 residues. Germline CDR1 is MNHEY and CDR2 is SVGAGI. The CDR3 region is CASSYELQGKTNEKLFF. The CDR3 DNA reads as TGTGCCAGCAGTTACGAGTTGCAGGGGAAGACTAATGAAAAACTGTTTTTT.

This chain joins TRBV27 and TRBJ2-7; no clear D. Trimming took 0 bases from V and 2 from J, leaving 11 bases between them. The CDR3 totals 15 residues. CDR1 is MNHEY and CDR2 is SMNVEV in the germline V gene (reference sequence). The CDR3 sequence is CASSLSNYVPYEQYF. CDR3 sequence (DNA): TGTGCCAGCAGTTTATCGAACTACGTACCCTACGAGCAGTACTTC.

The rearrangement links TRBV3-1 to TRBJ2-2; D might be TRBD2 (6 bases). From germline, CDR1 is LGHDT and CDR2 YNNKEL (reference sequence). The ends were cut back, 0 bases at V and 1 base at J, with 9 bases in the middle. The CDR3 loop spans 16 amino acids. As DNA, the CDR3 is TGTGCCAGCAGCCAAGATATCGGGGGGAACACCGGGGAGCTGTTTTTT. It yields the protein CASSQDIGGNTGELFF. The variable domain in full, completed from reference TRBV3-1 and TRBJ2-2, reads DTAVSQTPKYLVTQMGNDKSIKCEQNLGHDTMYWYKQDSKKFLKIMFSYNNKELIINETVPNRFSPKSPDKAHLNLHINSLELGDSAVYFCASSQDIGGNTGELFFGEGSRLTVL.

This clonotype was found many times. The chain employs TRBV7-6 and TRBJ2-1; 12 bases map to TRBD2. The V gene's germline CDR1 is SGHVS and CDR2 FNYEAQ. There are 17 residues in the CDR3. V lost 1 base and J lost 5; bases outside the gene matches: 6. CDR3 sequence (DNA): TGTGCCAGCAGCTTAGTGGGTGGACTAGCGGGGAACAATGAGCAGTTCTTC. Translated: CASSLVGGLAGNNEQFF.